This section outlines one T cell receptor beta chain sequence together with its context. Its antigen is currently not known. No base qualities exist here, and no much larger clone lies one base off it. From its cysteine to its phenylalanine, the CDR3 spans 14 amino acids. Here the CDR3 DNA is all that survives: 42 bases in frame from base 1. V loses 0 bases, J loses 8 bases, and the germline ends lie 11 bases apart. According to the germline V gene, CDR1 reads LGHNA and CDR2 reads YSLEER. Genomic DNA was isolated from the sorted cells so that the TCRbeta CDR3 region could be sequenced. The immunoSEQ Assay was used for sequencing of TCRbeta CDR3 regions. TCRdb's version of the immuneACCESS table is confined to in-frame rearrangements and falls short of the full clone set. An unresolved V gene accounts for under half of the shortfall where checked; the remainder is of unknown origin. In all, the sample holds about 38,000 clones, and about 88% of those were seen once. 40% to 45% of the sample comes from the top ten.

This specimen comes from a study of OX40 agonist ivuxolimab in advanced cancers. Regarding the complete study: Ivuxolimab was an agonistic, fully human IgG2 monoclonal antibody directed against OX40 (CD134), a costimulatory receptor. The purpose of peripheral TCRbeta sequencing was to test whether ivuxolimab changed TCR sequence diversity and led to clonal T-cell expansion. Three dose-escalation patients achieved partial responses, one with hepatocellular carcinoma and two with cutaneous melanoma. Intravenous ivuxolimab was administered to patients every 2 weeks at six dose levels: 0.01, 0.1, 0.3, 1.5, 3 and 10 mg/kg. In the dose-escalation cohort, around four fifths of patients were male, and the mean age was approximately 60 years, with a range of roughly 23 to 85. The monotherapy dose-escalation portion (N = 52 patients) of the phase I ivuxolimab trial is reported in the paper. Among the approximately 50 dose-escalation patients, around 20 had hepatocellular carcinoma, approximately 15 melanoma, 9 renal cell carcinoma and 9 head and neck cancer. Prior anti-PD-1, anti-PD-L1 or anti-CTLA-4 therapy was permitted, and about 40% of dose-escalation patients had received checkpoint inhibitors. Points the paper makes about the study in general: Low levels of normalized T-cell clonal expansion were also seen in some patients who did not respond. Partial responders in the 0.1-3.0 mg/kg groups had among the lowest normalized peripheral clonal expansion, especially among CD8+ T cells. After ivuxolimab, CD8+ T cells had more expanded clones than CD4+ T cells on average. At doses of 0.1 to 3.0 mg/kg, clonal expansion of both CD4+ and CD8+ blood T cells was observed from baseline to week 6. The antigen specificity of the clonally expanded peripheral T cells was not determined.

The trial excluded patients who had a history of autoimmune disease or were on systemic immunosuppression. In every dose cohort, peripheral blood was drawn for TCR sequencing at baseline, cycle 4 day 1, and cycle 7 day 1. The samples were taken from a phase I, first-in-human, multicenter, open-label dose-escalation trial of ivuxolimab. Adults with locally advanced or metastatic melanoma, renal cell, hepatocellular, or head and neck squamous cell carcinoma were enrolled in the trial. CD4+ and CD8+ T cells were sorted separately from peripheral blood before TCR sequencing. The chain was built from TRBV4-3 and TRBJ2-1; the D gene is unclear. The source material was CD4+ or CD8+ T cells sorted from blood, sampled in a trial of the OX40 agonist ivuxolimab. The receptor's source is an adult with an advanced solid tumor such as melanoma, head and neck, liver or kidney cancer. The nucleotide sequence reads TGCGCCAGCAGCCAAGATACAATTAGTTATGAGCAGTTCTTC. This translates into CASSQDTISYEQFF.